This TCR beta chain derives from a study of radiotherapy plus CTLA-4 blockade in lung cancer. The CDR3 totals 16 residues. V was pared by 6 bases and J by 4 bases, with 12 bases of the junction left unmatched. Germline loops: CDR1 LNHDA, CDR2 SQIVND (reference sequence). This clone appeared once. Profiled with immunoSEQ multiplex PCR; TCRdb holds only in-frame clones, not every one. The sample shows approximately 57,000 clones, almost 85% of them seen only once. V and J are TRBV19 and TRBJ1-3; 7 nucleotides line up with TRBD1. Sequencing used peripheral blood, obtained from a patient treated with radiotherapy plus ipilimumab. The clonotype comes from a human donor with non-small cell lung cancer whose response to radiotherapy plus ipilimumab could not be evaluated. The CDR3 region has the DNA TGTGCCAGTAGACCTCGACAGGGACCTTTCGGAAACACCATATATTTT. It specifies CASRPRQGPFGNTIYF.